This record looks at one T cell receptor (beta chain) sequence and its context. The target of this receptor is not known. No qualities accompany the bases; no much larger clone lies one base away. CDR1 and CDR2 are drawn from the germline V gene: SNHLY, FYNNEI. The CDR3 spans 13 residues, from the cysteine through the phenylalanine. Only the CDR3 DNA is retained, 39 bases long and in frame from the first base. V is shortened by 1 base, J by 3 bases, and the region joining them spans 6 bases. The collaborating institutions used their own protocols to collect whole blood in K2EDTA tubes. For TCRbeta analysis, collaborators shipped samples in one of three forms: frozen whole blood, isolated PBMCs, or DNA extracted from either of those sample types. The immunoSEQ Assay, a bias-controlled multiplex PCR, was used to amplify TCRbeta CDR3 regions from genomic DNA. In the source study's methods: Nucleated cell counts per sample were estimated from amplification of reference gene primers within the assay. Sequence reads were collapsed and filtered to measure the absolute abundance of every unique TCRbeta CDR3 rearrangement. For each sample, productive Simpson clonality was calculated as the square root of Simpson's diversity index over productive rearrangements. Sourced from immuneACCESS, this table was stored by TCRdb with only in-frame sequences that have V and J called. A share of the clones is absent; for the studies checked, an unresolved V gene accounts for under half, and the remainder has no known explanation. V, J and clone size reflect that table, while D and trimming were determined from the DNA. For this sample there are tens of thousands of clones; about 90% appear just once. The ten biggest clones cover 8.5% to 10% of the sample.

The data were obtained in a study of blood T cell repertoires in COVID-19 (dated by TCRdb to the early 2020s). Regarding the complete study: Samples from collaborators originated in the United States, Italy and Spain and spanned both the acute and convalescent phases of COVID-19. The material from the prospective study consisted of cDNA or gDNA derived from T cells, B-cell-depleted T cells, or PBMCs. The dataset comprised deeply sampled blood TCRbeta repertoires from subjects exposed to, actively infected with, or recovered from COVID-19. The repertoires were released in a freely available public database meant as a resource for research on the immune response to SARS-CoV-2. The samples were drawn from the first 160 participants of the ongoing ImmuneRACE study and from some 1,300 subjects provided by 6 global collaborators. Sample metadata almost always included a de-identified subject ID, COVID-19 status, age in years and sex. Where available, HLA class I and class II types were taken from metadata supplied by the sample provider and were not determined by assay-based typing. What the authors observed across the whole study: Clinical and demographic metadata were provided uncurated, with the amount varying by source and participant.

The source is a human donor in a cohort sampled during active COVID-19. The sequencing sample was made of peripheral blood. The chain couples TRBV2 to TRBJ1-2, with the identity of the D gene unclear. The sequenced DNA is TGTGCCAGCAGTGAAGGGACTGACTATGGCTACACCTTC. Its coded protein is CASSEGTDYGYTF.